This T cell receptor (beta chain) was sequenced in a study of cytomegalovirus exposure and HLA in healthy donors. The CDR3 spans 17 residues. Germline-derived CDR1 and CDR2 are SGDLS and YYNGEE. The junction had 7 bases not matched to a gene; V was cut back by 2 bases and J by 1 base. PCR involved 60 Vbeta and 13 Jbeta primers. Produced via immunoSEQ multiplex PCR; TCRdb's table is partial and in-frame only. The data contain approximately 150,000 clones, roughly 81% of them seen just once; the ten biggest clones take up around 4.9%. Specimen: PBMCs. The V and J genes are TRBV9 and TRBJ1-2; TRBD1 matches 11 bases. This clonotype was obtained from a girl between 5 and 17 years old in good health and CMV-seropositive. CDR3 coding DNA: TGTGCCAGCAGCGTGGAGGACAGGGGGCTAGATAACTATGGCTACACCTTC. This encodes CASSVEDRGLDNYGYTF.